This T cell receptor beta chain was profiled in a study of T cells in localized non-small cell lung cancer. The protocol was immunoSEQ multiplex PCR, while the TCRdb copy is restricted to in-frame clones and leaves out a portion. The table records fewer than 25,000 clones, around nine tenths of them present only once. Study findings and constraints: Among the top 100 tumor clones, a median about 59 appeared in adjacent lung. Because researchers sequenced only one region of the tumor, heterogeneity is still possible. A raised T cell density in blood coincided with lengthier overall survival.

A note on this clone: What it binds is not known.

CDR3 length: 13 amino acids. The germline V gene encodes CDR1 MNHNY and CDR2 SVGAGI (reference sequence). V was shortened by 2 bases and J by 11 bases, with 10 bases between the two germline ends. The chain employs TRBV6-6 and TRBJ1-6; D unresolved. The clonotype comes from a male donor aged 60 or over with stage I lung adenocarcinoma. The specimen was peripheral blood, collected before any cancer treatment. CDR3 in amino acids: CASSYPDLPPLHF. CDR3 sequence (DNA): TGTGCCAGCAGTTACCCTGATTTGCCACCCCTCCACTTT.